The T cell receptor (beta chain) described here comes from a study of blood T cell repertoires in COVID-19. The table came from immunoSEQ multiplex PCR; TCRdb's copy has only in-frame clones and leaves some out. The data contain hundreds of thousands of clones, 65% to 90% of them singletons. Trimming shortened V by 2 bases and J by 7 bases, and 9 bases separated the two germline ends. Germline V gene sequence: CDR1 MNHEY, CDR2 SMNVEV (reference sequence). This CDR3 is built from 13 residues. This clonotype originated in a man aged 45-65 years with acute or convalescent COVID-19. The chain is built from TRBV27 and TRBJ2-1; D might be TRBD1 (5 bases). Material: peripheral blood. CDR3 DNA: TGTGCCAGCAGTTTACAGGGTGTGAATGAGCAGTTCTTC. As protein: CASSLQGVNEQFF.